The rows below give T cell receptor beta chains drawn from one sample of a study of T-cell memory formation after mild COVID-19. TCRdb itself ran the 5' RACE reads through MiXCR, one entry per CDR3 protein. The sample consists of under 350,000 distinct CDR3 sequences, 15% to 20% of them appearing once. Sequencing used PBMCs or a T cell subset sorted from them (not recorded which). These receptors were obtained from a man aged 18 to 35 who had mild COVID-19 (a few samples of this study predate the infection). Cell type and time point are not known. Both conserved end residues are trimmed from each CDR3.

v_call cdr3_aa
TRBV10-3 AISIQTEGGEQY
TRBV12-3/TRBV12-4 ASSLTNTYEQY
TRBV6-1 ASMGDTTDTQY
TRBV11-2 ASSPKAGNTDTQY
TRBV20-1 SARGQAGGQETQY
TRBV7-6 ASSLRSREETQY
TRBV7-2 ASSSRLAGKQF
TRBV5-1 ASSLGWGNSYNEQF
TRBV12-3/TRBV12-4 ASSFGQGNEQF
TRBV4-3 ASSPGQGRRETQY
TRBV6-2/TRBV6-3 ASSWEGSQPQH
TRBV7-9 ASSFYTGYGYT